The next 7 T cell receptor beta chains were all read from a single sample in a study of blood T cell repertoires in COVID-19. Clones were read by immunoSEQ multiplex PCR, and TCRdb kept only the in-frame ones, dropping some. The data show roughly 80,000 clones, roughly nine tenths seen once. Sequenced material: peripheral blood. Every receptor here comes from a woman aged 80 or over with active or convalescent COVID-19.

V gene TRBV12-3 or TRBV12-4 combines with J gene TRBJ1-1; D might be TRBD1 (6 bases). CDR3 length: 13 residues. V was cut by 7 bases and J by 1 base, with 10 bases left in between. In DNA form, the CDR3 reads TGTGCCAGCACCCTGACAGGGAACACTGAAGCTTTCTTT. Its protein is CASTLTGNTEAFF.

The V gene is TRBV18, the J gene TRBJ2-1, with TRBD2 identical over 14 bases. Losses at the gene ends were 3 bases for V and 5 bases for J; bases not matched to a gene: 0. The germline V gene has CDR1 KGHSH and CDR2 LQKENI. The CDR3 consists of 15 residues. Written as DNA, the CDR3 is TGTGCCAGCTCACCGGGACTAGCGGGGGACAATGAGCAGTTCTTC. This sequence encodes CASSPGLAGDNEQFF. The full variable domain, rest sourced from reference TRBV18 and TRBJ2-1, is NAGVMQNPRHLVRRRGQEARLRCSPMKGHSHVYWYRQLPEEGLKFMVYLQKENIIDESGMPKERFSAEFPKEGPSILRIQQVVRGDSAAYFCASSPGLAGDNEQFFGPGTRLTVL.

This chain uses TRBV6-2 or TRBV6-3 with TRBJ1-2, with 10 positions matching TRBD1. Unmatched junction bases numbered 8, after V lost 5 bases and J lost 2 bases. Germline V gene data show CDR1 as MNHEY and CDR2 as SVGEGT. The CDR3 length is 16 residues. DNA of the CDR3: TGTGCCAGCAGTCCACTTACGGGACAGGGGAACTATGGCTACACCTTC. It translates to CASSPLTGQGNYGYTF.

The sample holds one count of this clone. CDR3 DNA: TGTGCCAGCAGCCTTCGGGAGGGAGGGGAGTACGAGCAGTACTTC. Its protein product is CASSLREGGEYEQYF. The chain employs TRBV6-5 and TRBJ2-7; 8 nucleotides align to TRBD2. V dropped 6 bases and J dropped 4; count of bases not matched to a gene: 11. CDR3 length: 15 amino acids. Germline V gene data show CDR1 as MNHEY and CDR2 as SVGAGI.

The chain carries TRBV28 and TRBJ2-7; tentative D call: TRBD2 (5 bases). V lost 5 bases and J lost 0, with 11 bases in between. The CDR3 spans 14 residues. Germline lookup yields CDR1 MDHEN and CDR2 SYDVKM. This CDR3 is CASSTPGLSYEQYF. As DNA, the CDR3 is TGTGCCAGCAGTACCCCTGGACTCTCCTACGAGCAGTACTTC.

The chain joins TRBV5-1 to TRBJ2-3; D ambiguous. V gave up 2 bases and J gave up 3 bases, with 10 bases separating them. From germline, CDR1 is SGHRS and CDR2 YFSETQ. The CDR3 sequence is 14 residues long. The CDR3 DNA follows: TGCGCCAGCAGCTTCTTGTTCTTAACAGATACGCAGTATTTT. This translates into CASSFLFLTDTQYF. Looking up the rest from reference TRBV5-1 and TRBJ2-3 gives the full variable domain: KAGVTQTPRYLIKTRGQQVTLSCSPISGHRSVSWYQQTPGQGLQFLFEYFSETQRNKGNFPGRFSGRQFSNSRSEMNVSTLELGDSALYLCASSFLFLTDTQYFGPGTRLTVL.

This rearrangement joins TRBV27 to TRBJ2-1; 9 nucleotides line up with TRBD1. V gave up 6 bases and J gave up 2 bases; unmatched junction bases: 5. Per germline, CDR1 MNHEY and CDR2 SMNVEV (reference sequence). CDR3 length: 15 residues. The CDR3 spells CASRAGQGAYNEQFF. The CDR3 DNA reads TGTGCCAGCAGGGCGGGACAGGGCGCCTACAATGAGCAGTTCTTC.